The following is a T cell receptor beta chain sequence with its context. Its binding antigen is unknown. The sample holds no much larger clone one base away, and base qualities are not on file. This entry is derived from a study of blood T cell repertoires in COVID-19 (TCRdb year 2020). Context from the whole study: Samples from collaborators originated in the United States, Italy and Spain and spanned both the acute and convalescent phases of COVID-19. The prospective study material was composed of cDNA or gDNA derived from T cells, B-cell-depleted T cells, or PBMCs. The dataset comprised deeply sampled blood TCRbeta repertoires from subjects exposed to, actively infected with, or recovered from COVID-19. The repertoires were released in a freely available public database intended as a resource for research on the immune response to SARS-CoV-2. Samples came from the ongoing ImmuneRACE study (first 160 participants) plus 1,254 subjects from 6 global collaborators. A de-identified subject ID, COVID-19 status, age in years and sex were almost always included in the sample metadata. Where available, HLA class I and class II types were taken from metadata supplied by the sample provider and were not determined by assay-based typing.

TCRbeta CDR3 regions were amplified from genomic DNA by means of the immunoSEQ Assay, a bias-controlled multiplex PCR. The authors processed their data as follows. The number of nucleated cells in each sample was estimated by amplification of reference gene primers within the assay. Sequence reads were collapsed and filtered to measure the absolute abundance of every unique TCRbeta CDR3 rearrangement. For each sample, productive Simpson clonality was calculated as the square root of Simpson's diversity index across productive rearrangements. Entries here come from immuneACCESS through TCRdb and include only in-frame sequences with V and J called. Some clones fail to appear in such tables; in the studies checked, an unresolved V gene covers under half of the shortfall, and the cause of the remainder is unknown. The DNA was the basis for D and trimming; V, J and clone size are from that table. This sample comprises tens of thousands of clones, roughly 80% of them detected only once. Of the sample, about 29% is held by the ten largest clones.

Whole blood was collected in K2EDTA tubes by collaborating institutions according to the institutions' own protocols. For TCRbeta analysis, collaborators shipped samples in one of three forms: frozen whole blood, isolated PBMCs, or DNA extracted from either of those sample types. Study-wide findings and limitations: The amount of clinical and demographic metadata varied by source and participant and was provided uncurated.

This clonotype originated in a man older than 75 with active or convalescent COVID-19. Sequenced sample: peripheral blood.

This receptor carries the CDR3 CASRPLPGTDSNQPQHF. The DNA is TGTGCCAGTCGCCCCCTCCCCGGGACAGATAGCAATCAGCCCCAGCATTTT. This chain is built from TRBV19 and TRBJ1-5; TRBD1 agrees with 7 junctional bases. The germline V end is reduced by 8 bases and the J end by 0 bases; junction bases left unmatched: 13. Per the germline V gene (reference sequence), LNHDA is the CDR1 and SQIVND is the CDR2. The CDR3 goes from the cysteine to the phenylalanine over 17 residues. The read is trimmed to its CDR3 DNA, 51 bases read in frame from base 1.